The present T cell receptor (beta chain) was sequenced within a study of cytomegalovirus exposure and HLA in healthy donors. Study information: According to later analysis, the same platform produced the roughly 130 validation and several hundred first-cohort repertoires. Study results and limitations: With high specificity and sensitivity, the classifier reportedly diagnosed cytomegalovirus status.

TCRdb's table, derived via immunoSEQ multiplex PCR, lists solely in-frame clones and lacks some. In the table there are around 160,000 clones, around nine tenths of which are singletons. Worth noting for this clone: Antigen unknown.

This CDR3 is 13 amino acids long. Germline V gene sequence: CDR1 LNHDA, CDR2 SQIVND (reference sequence). The V end was cut by 6 bases, the J end by 4 bases, with 13 bases between. The source material was PBMCs. The chain uses TRBV19 and TRBJ2-7; possible D gene TRBD2, 5 bases. The receptor's source is a young man in good health and CMV-seronegative. The CDR3 DNA sequence: TGTGCCAGTAGGGGTAGCGATCGATACGAGCAGTACTTC. As protein: CASRGSDRYEQYF.